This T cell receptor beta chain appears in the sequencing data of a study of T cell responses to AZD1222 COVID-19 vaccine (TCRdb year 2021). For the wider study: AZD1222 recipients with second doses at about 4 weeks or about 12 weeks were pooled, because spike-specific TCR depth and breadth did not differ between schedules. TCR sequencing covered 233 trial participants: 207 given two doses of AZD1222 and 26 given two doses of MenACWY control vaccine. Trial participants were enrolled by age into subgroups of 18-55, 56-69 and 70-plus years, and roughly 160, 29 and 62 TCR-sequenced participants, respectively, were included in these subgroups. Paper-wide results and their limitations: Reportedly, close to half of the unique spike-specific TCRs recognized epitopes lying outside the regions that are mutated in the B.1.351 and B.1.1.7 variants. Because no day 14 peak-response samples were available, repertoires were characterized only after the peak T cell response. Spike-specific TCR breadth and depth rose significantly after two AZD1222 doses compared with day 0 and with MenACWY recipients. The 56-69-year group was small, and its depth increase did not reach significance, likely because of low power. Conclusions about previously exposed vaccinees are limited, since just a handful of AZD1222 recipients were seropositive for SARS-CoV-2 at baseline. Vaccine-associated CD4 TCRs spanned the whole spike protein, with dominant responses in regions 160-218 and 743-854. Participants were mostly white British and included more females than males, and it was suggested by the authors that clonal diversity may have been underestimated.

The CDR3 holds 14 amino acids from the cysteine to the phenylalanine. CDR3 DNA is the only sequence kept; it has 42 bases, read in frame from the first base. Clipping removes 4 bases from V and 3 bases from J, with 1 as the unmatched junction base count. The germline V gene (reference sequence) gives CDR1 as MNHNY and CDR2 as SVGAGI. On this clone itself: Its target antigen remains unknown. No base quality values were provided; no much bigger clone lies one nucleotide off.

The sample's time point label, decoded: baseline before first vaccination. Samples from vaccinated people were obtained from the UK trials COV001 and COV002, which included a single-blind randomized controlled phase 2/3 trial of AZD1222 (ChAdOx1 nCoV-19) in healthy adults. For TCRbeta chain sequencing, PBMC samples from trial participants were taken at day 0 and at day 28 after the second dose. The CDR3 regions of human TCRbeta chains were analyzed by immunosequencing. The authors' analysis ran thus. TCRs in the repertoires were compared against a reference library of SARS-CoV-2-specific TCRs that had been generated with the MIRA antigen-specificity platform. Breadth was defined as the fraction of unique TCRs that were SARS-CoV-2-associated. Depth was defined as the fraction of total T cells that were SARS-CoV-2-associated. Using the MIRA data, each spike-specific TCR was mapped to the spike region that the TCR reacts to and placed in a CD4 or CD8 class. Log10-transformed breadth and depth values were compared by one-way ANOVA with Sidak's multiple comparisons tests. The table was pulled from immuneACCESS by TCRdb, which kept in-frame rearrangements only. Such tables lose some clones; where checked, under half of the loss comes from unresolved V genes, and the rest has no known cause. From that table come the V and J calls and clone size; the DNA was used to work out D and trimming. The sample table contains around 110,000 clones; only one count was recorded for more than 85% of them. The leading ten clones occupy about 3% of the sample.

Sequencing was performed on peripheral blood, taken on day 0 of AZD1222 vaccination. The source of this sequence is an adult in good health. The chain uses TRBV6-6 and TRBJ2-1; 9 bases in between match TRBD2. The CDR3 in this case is CASSSTSGYNEQFF. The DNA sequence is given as TGTGCCAGCAGTTCGACTAGCGGCTACAATGAGCAGTTCTTC.